The 19 T cell receptor beta chains below all came from one sample that was sequenced in a study of cytomegalovirus exposure and HLA in healthy donors. The repertoire was sequenced with immunoSEQ multiplex PCR; TCRdb's copy has only in-frame clones and lacks some. Counted here are fewer than 400,000 clones, roughly 90% occurring once; the ten biggest clones make up under 0.85%. Input material: PBMCs. These receptors were collected from a woman in her late teens or twenties in good health and CMV-seronegative.

This rearrangement joins TRBV7-6 to TRBJ2-3, with 9 bases fitting TRBD1. V lost 4 bases, J lost 4 bases, and 12 bases stayed unmatched. Germline V gives CDR1 SGHVS, CDR2 FNYEAQ. The CDR3 totals 17 residues. The CDR3 reads CASSSRPPGQGSDTQYF. The CDR3, as DNA: TGTGCCAGCAGCTCACGGCCCCCGGGACAGGGTTCAGATACGCAGTATTTT.

CDR3 protein: CASSAGRQDRTDTQYF. CDR3 DNA: TGTGCCAGCAGCGCGGGTCGACAGGACCGCACAGATACGCAGTATTTT. The V and J genes are TRBV7-9 and TRBJ2-3; weak D call: TRBD1 (6 bases). V was cut by 5 bases and J by 1 base, with 16 bases left in between. The CDR3 loop spans 16 amino acids. The germline CDR1 and CDR2 sequences are SEHNR and FQNEAQ (reference sequence).

This chain's CDR3 is CASGPRGEQYF. The CDR3 DNA follows: TGTGCCAGCGGACCGCGGGGCGAGCAGTACTTC. The chain carries TRBV7-8 and TRBJ2-7; D perhaps matches TRBD2 (6 bases). This CDR3 comprises 11 residues. Germline values: CDR1 SGHVS, CDR2 FQNEAQ. V was clipped by 8 bases and J by 6 bases, with 11 bases between them.

V gene TRBV18 combines with J gene TRBJ1-1; the D gene is possibly TRBD1 (6 bases). Trimming shortened V by 1 base and J by 4 bases, and 13 bases separated the two germline ends. The CDR3 loop spans 15 amino acids. Per germline, CDR1 KGHSH and CDR2 LQKENI. The CDR3 sequence is CASSPRGGWGTEAFF. The DNA of the CDR3 is TGTGCCAGCTCACCACGAGGGGGTTGGGGCACTGAAGCTTTCTTT.

J is TRBJ1-5 and V is TRBV28; D ambiguous. Germline V CDR1 and CDR2: MDHEN, SYDVKM. The CDR3 runs to 14 residues. Trimming removed 2 bases at V and 9 bases at J, with 14 bases between. This chain's CDR3 is CASSLVRSLTPQHF. CDR3 bases: TGTGCCAGCAGTTTAGTACGGAGCCTTACGCCCCAGCATTTT.

This clone appeared once. This sequence joins TRBV12-5 and TRBJ2-7; 9 bases are shared with TRBD1. CDR1 is LGHNT and CDR2 is FRNRAP in the germline V gene. V lost 1 base to trimming and J lost 6 bases; unmatched junction nucleotides: 7. CDR3 size: 15 residues. In nucleotides, the CDR3 is TGTGCTAGTGGTTTGGGGGACAGGGAGATCATCGAGCAGTACTTC. Its translation: CASGLGDREIIEQYF.

The chain combines TRBV4-3 with TRBJ1-3, with D maybe TRBD1 (6 bases). CDR1 is LGHNA, CDR2 YSLEER, per germline. V was clipped by 4 bases and J by 0 bases, with 13 bases between them. The CDR3 loop spans 16 amino acids. The chain's CDR3 is CASSRAGAHSGNTIYF. CDR3 nucleotides: TGCGCCAGCAGCCGGGCGGGGGCTCACTCTGGAAACACCATATATTTT.

In this sample, this clone turned up once. This rearrangement joins TRBV4-1 to TRBJ1-5; possible D gene TRBD1, 6 bases. Trimming stripped 3 bases from V and 7 bases from J, with 13 bases between. CDR1 and CDR2 (germline): MGHRA, YSYEKL. The CDR3 is 14 residues long. CDR3 bases: TGCGCCAGCAGCCAGCAGGACAGTACCCAGCCCCAGCATTTT. Its translation: CASSQQDSTQPQHF.

The chain uses TRBV7-2 and TRBJ2-7; the match to TRBD2 covers 11 bases. The CDR3 has 15 residues. The germline gives CDR1 SGHTA, CDR2 FQGNSA. The ends lost 3 bases at V and 4 bases at J; junction bases unmatched: 5. The CDR3 nucleotides read TGTGCCAGCAGCTTTGGGACTAGCGGATTGTACGAGCAGTACTTC. Translating gives CASSFGTSGLYEQYF.

V and J are TRBV5-1 and TRBJ1-1; 9 bases align to TRBD1. V lost 4 bases, J lost 1 base, and 5 bases stayed unmatched. The CDR3 contains 15 residues. Germline V gives CDR1 SGHRS, CDR2 YFSETQ. CDR3 nucleotides: TGCGCCAGCAGCGGCTCGGGACAGGGGAACACTGAAGCTTTCTTT. This codes for CASSGSGQGNTEAFF.

The rearrangement links TRBV5-1 to TRBJ2-7; 7 bases fit TRBD1. With 1 base clipped from V and 3 bases from J, the junction kept 7 bases outside the gene matches. CDR3 length equals 15 residues. Germline V lookup: CDR1 SGHRS, CDR2 YFSETQ. The CDR3 DNA reads as TGCGCCAGCAGCTTGTCGGGTACAGGGGACTACGAGCAGTACTTC. It encodes CASSLSGTGDYEQYF.

The chain links TRBV13 to TRBJ1-1; D is undetermined. V lost 6 bases and J lost 6, with 11 bases in between. CDR3 length equals 12 residues. Per the germline V gene, CDR1 is PRHDT and CDR2 is FYEKMQ (reference sequence). The CDR3, as DNA: TGTGCCAGCAGTCCCGTCCCCGCTGAAGCTTTCTTT. It specifies CASSPVPAEAFF.

The V gene is TRBV6-5, the J gene TRBJ1-1; 9 positions agree with TRBD1. The CDR3 contains 15 residues. Germline CDR1 reads MNHEY; CDR2 reads SVGAGI. The V segment lost 6 bases and the J segment 3 bases; nucleotides outside the gene matches: 8. In DNA, the CDR3 is TGTGCCAGCAGAGGACAGGGGCTGGGCGACACTGAAGCTTTCTTT. Protein: CASRGQGLGDTEAFF.

The V call is TRBV9, the J call TRBJ1-3; 7 nucleotides match TRBD1. The CDR3 runs to 15 residues. Unmatched junction bases numbered 5, after V lost 4 bases and J lost 1 base. CDR1 and CDR2 (germline): SGDLS, YYNGEE. CDR3 DNA sequence: TGTGCCAGCAGCCCTCAGACAGGGTCTGGAAACACCATATATTTT. It encodes CASSPQTGSGNTIYF.

The V gene is TRBV6-6, the J gene TRBJ2-1, with TRBD1 matching over 9 bases. This CDR3 has 15 amino acids. V was pared by 0 bases and J by 9 bases, with 6 bases of the junction left unmatched. The V gene's germline CDR1 is MNHNY and CDR2 SVGAGI (reference sequence). The CDR3 reads CASSYSPGQGTEQFF. The CDR3 DNA reads TGTGCCAGCAGTTACTCGCCCGGACAGGGGACTGAGCAGTTCTTC.

Here the CDR3 DNA reads TGTGCCAGCCGTGTTGCTAGCGGGAGGGCCGTCAACGAGCAGTACTTC. Protein product: CASRVASGRAVNEQYF. The chain recombines TRBV28 with TRBJ2-7; 12 nucleotides line up with TRBD2. V gave up 8 bases and J gave up 5 bases; unmatched junction bases: 13. The CDR3 totals 16 residues. The germline V gene has CDR1 MDHEN and CDR2 SYDVKM.

This chain connects TRBV28 to TRBJ2-7; possibly TRBD2 for D (7 bases). V was clipped by 2 bases and J by 5 bases, with 13 bases between them. The CDR3 has 14 residues. CDR1 and CDR2 (germline): MDHEN, SYDVKM. The CDR3 is CASSLGGAYHEQYF. The CDR3 DNA sequence: TGTGCCAGCAGTTTAGGGGGGGCGTACCACGAGCAGTACTTC. The full variable domain, rest sourced from reference TRBV28 and TRBJ2-7, is DVKVTQSSRYLVKRTGEKVFLECVQDMDHENMFWYRQDPGLGLRLIYFSYDVKMKEKGDIPEGYSVSREKKERFSLILESASTNQTSMYLCASSLGGAYHEQYFGPGTRLTVT.

V is TRBV27 and J is TRBJ2-1; 8 bases match TRBD2. Germline CDR1 reads MNHEY; CDR2 reads SMNVEV (reference sequence). This CDR3 contains 18 residues. V gave up 3 bases and J gave up 2 bases; unmatched junction bases: 12. CDR3: CASSFSIPGLDTYNEQFF. Here the CDR3 DNA reads TGTGCCAGCAGTTTCTCGATCCCGGGACTAGATACCTACAATGAGCAGTTCTTC.

This clone appeared a single time. The V and J genes are TRBV6-4 and TRBJ2-2; no clear D. The germline V gene has CDR1 MRHNA and CDR2 SNTAGT. There are 14 residues in the CDR3. The germline V and J ends were trimmed by 4 bases and 4 bases, with 10 bases remaining between them. The CDR3 DNA sequence: TGTGCCAGCAGTGCCAGTTATATCACCGGGGAGCTGTTTTTT. It translates to CASSASYITGELFF.